Shown below are 32 T cell receptor beta chains from a single sample sequenced in a study of blood T cell repertoires in COVID-19. Measured with immunoSEQ multiplex PCR; TCRdb has only the in-frame clones, and not every one. The sample lists some 460,000 clones, around 88% seen once, with 4% to 4.5% in the top ten. The sample consisted of peripheral blood. These receptors all stem from a woman aged 25 to 45 with acute or convalescent COVID-19.

CDR3 nucleotides: TGTGCCACCAGCAGAGGAACGACAGGGCTCCACGAGCAGTACTTC. Translating gives CATSRGTTGLHEQYF. The chain recombines TRBV15 with TRBJ2-7, with 7 bases matching TRBD1. Germline values: CDR1 LNHNV, CDR2 YYDKDF (reference sequence). The J segment lost 5 bases and the V segment lost 1 base, leaving 8 bases of the junction unmatched. This CDR3 is 15 amino acids long.

The V gene is TRBV4-1, the J gene TRBJ1-2; D call uncertain. V lost 4 bases, J lost 5 bases, and 14 bases lay in between. The CDR3 loop spans 14 amino acids. Germline CDR1 and CDR2: MGHRA and YSYEKL. The CDR3 here is CASSPGSRKYGYTF. The CDR3 nucleotides are TGCGCCAGCAGCCCAGGATCTCGAAAGTATGGCTACACCTTC.

As concerns this clone: Within the sample, other DNA sequences also encode this same CDR3. V gene TRBV18 combines with J gene TRBJ1-6; 11 bases agree with TRBD1. The ends lost 3 bases at V and 7 bases at J; junction bases unmatched: 2. CDR3 length: 15 residues. CDR1 KGHSH and CDR2 LQKENI come from the germline V gene. The CDR3 DNA sequence: TGTGCCAGCTCACCGGGACAGGGGGGGAATTCACCCCTCCACTTT. It yields the protein CASSPGQGGNSPLHF.

This clone has only one observation. V is TRBV3-1 (or the pseudogene TRBV3-2) and J is TRBJ1-5; 8 positions agree with TRBD1. V lost 5 bases, J lost 7 bases, and 4 bases stayed unmatched. CDR3 length: 13 residues. Germline values: CDR1 LGHDT, CDR2 YNNKEL (reference sequence). The CDR3 reads CASSLQGVQPQHF. For the CDR3, the DNA is TGTGCCAGCAGCTTACAGGGGGTCCAGCCCCAGCATTTT.

The J gene is TRBJ2-3, the V gene TRBV6-5; TRBD1 aligns across 7 bases. The CDR3 loop spans 13 amino acids. V lost 3 bases to trimming and J lost 6 bases; unmatched junction nucleotides: 3. Germline lookup yields CDR1 MNHEY and CDR2 SVGAGI. CDR3 protein: CASSYYRGDTQYF. Here the CDR3 DNA reads TGTGCCAGCAGTTATTACAGGGGCGATACGCAGTATTTT.

The J gene is TRBJ2-5, the V gene TRBV2, with 10 bases lining up with TRBD1. After removal of 5 bases from V and 6 bases from J, the junction contained 6 bases not matched to a gene. This CDR3 has 14 residues. Germline CDR1 and CDR2: SNHLY and FYNNEI. The CDR3 loop reads CASSSTGGLKTQYF. The CDR3 region has the DNA TGTGCCAGCAGTTCGACAGGGGGCTTGAAGACCCAGTACTTC.

This chain joins TRBV29-1 and TRBJ2-2; possibly TRBD1 for D (6 bases). Germline V gene data show CDR1 as SQVTM and CDR2 as ANQGSEA. This CDR3 contains 14 residues. Trimming stripped 5 bases from V and 6 bases from J, with 16 bases between. CDR3: CSVRNRERAGELFF. Here the CDR3 DNA reads TGCAGCGTTCGAAACAGGGAAAGGGCCGGGGAGCTGTTTTTT.

The CDR3, as DNA: TGTGCCAGCAGTGCCGAGGGAGGATTCCTCTCCTACGAGCAGTACTTC. It encodes CASSAEGGFLSYEQYF. The chain employs TRBV6-1 and TRBJ2-7; tentative D call: TRBD2 (6 bases). CDR3 length: 16 amino acids. Germline V gives CDR1 MNHNS, CDR2 SASEGT. V lost 4 bases, J lost 0 bases, and 16 bases lay in between.

Only one count was recorded for this clone. V and J are TRBV28 and TRBJ2-1; TRBD2 matches 13 bases. Per germline, CDR1 MDHEN and CDR2 SYDVKM. V was clipped by 8 bases and J by 0 bases; unmatched bases: 10. This CDR3 spans 18 amino acids. The CDR3 sequence: CASYPTGTSGVSYNEQFF. The CDR3 nucleotides are TGTGCCAGCTACCCTACCGGGACTAGCGGGGTCTCCTACAATGAGCAGTTCTTC. Combining the CDR3 with reference TRBV28 and TRBJ2-1 gives the whole variable domain DVKVTQSSRYLVKRTGEKVFLECVQDMDHENMFWYRQDPGLGLRLIYFSYDVKMKEKGDIPEGYSVSREKKERFSLILESASTNQTSMYLCASYPTGTSGVSYNEQFFGPGTRLTVL.

The rearrangement joins TRBV6-6 to TRBJ2-7; tentatively, D is TRBD2 (5 bases). The CDR3 sequence is 13 residues long. Germline CDR1 and CDR2: MNHNY and SVGAGI (reference sequence). The ends were cut back, 0 bases at V and 7 bases at J, with 10 bases in the middle. The CDR3 region has the DNA TGTGCCAGCAGTTACTCCCTGACGGGAGAGCAGTACTTC. Its protein product is CASSYSLTGEQYF.

Of note for this clone: The identical CDR3 is also encoded by other nucleotide sequences in the sample. The genes are TRBV11-2 and TRBJ1-2, with a weak D call TRBD1 (6 bases). Germline V CDR1 and CDR2: SGHAT, FQNNGV. Trimming pared 5 bases from V and 8 bases from J, leaving 12 bases between. The CDR3 extends over 12 amino acids. The CDR3 loop is CASSAQGFGYTF. The CDR3 bases are TGTGCCAGCAGCGCACAGGGTTTCGGCTACACCTTC.

The J gene is TRBJ2-1, the V gene TRBV5-1; D is uncertain. V was clipped by 0 bases and J by 4 bases, with 8 bases between them. Germline values: CDR1 SGHRS, CDR2 YFSETQ. This CDR3 contains 14 residues. CDR3 bases: TGCGCCAGCAGCTTGGACAGAGCATACAATGAGCAGTTCTTC. It is translated as CASSLDRAYNEQFF. Together with reference TRBV5-1 and TRBJ2-1, the CDR3 gives the full variable domain: KAGVTQTPRYLIKTRGQQVTLSCSPISGHRSVSWYQQTPGQGLQFLFEYFSETQRNKGNFPGRFSGRQFSNSRSEMNVSTLELGDSALYLCASSLDRAYNEQFFGPGTRLTVL.

The chain combines TRBV9 with TRBJ2-7; 10 bases align to TRBD2. The V gene's germline CDR1 is SGDLS and CDR2 YYNGEE. The CDR3 is 16 residues long. The junction had 8 bases not matched to a gene; V was cut back by 3 bases and J by 2 bases. The CDR3 loop reads CASSDSGGASAYEQYF. In nucleotides, the CDR3 is TGTGCCAGCAGCGACAGCGGGGGGGCCTCCGCCTACGAGCAGTACTTC.

The rearrangement uses TRBV2 and TRBJ2-3; D perhaps matches TRBD2 (6 bases). CDR1 and CDR2 from the germline V gene are SNHLY and FYNNEI. The ends were cut back, 6 bases at V and 4 bases at J, with 14 bases in the middle. There are 14 residues in the CDR3. CDR3 in DNA: TGTGCCAGCAGGGTCCGGGGGATAGCAGATACGCAGTATTTT. Translated: CASRVRGIADTQYF.

V is TRBV7-6 and J is TRBJ1-1; D is undetermined. The CDR3 consists of 16 residues. The ends were cut back, 1 base at V and 0 bases at J, with 12 bases in the middle. Germline V gene lookup returns CDR1 SGHVS and CDR2 FNYEAQ. CDR3: CASSLEDPGMNTEAFF. The CDR3 bases are TGTGCCAGCAGCTTAGAGGATCCGGGGATGAACACTGAAGCTTTCTTT.

The genes are TRBV2 and TRBJ2-1; TRBD2 agrees at 14 bases. The CDR3 sequence is 17 residues long. The germline V gene has CDR1 SNHLY and CDR2 FYNNEI. V shed 4 bases, J shed 4 bases, and the junction held 6 bases outside the gene matches. In nucleotides, the CDR3 is TGTGCCAGCAGTGGAGAGACTAGCGGGGGGGTTTACAATGAGCAGTTCTTC. This translates into CASSGETSGGVYNEQFF.

The chain has TRBV29-1 and TRBJ2-7, with D maybe TRBD1 (6 bases). CDR3 length equals 13 residues. Germline lookup yields CDR1 SQVTM and CDR2 ANQGSEA. With 5 bases removed from V and 5 bases from J, the gap between germline ends came to 16 bases. The CDR3 region has the DNA TGCAGCGTTTACGCCGACAGGTTAAACGAGCAGTACTTC. Translating gives CSVYADRLNEQYF.

The chain has TRBV30 and TRBJ2-1, with a tentative D call TRBD2 (6 bases). Germline CDR1 and CDR2: GTSNPN and SVGIG (reference sequence). CDR3 length equals 12 residues. Trimming left V 5 bases short and J 5 bases short, with 10 bases between. This chain's CDR3 is CAWRDFNNEQFF. The CDR3 DNA follows: TGTGCCTGGCGGGACTTTAACAATGAGCAGTTCTTC.

The chain is built from TRBV6-5 and TRBJ1-4, with D unclear. Looked up from germline, CDR1 is MNHEY and CDR2 is SVGAGI. The ends were cut back, 0 bases at V and 1 base at J, with 6 bases in the middle. The CDR3 loop spans 15 amino acids. CDR3 residues: CASSYSGGTNEKLFF. CDR3 nucleotide sequence: TGTGCCAGCAGTTACTCAGGCGGAACTAATGAAAAACTGTTTTTT.

The V gene is TRBV18, the J gene TRBJ1-1; perhaps TRBD1 as D (5 bases). Germline V gene lookup returns CDR1 KGHSH and CDR2 LQKENI. The CDR3 consists of 15 residues. V was pared by 5 bases and J by 5 bases, with 18 bases between. CDR3: CASSYVTGKATEAFF. In nucleotides, the CDR3 is TGTGCCAGCTCATACGTTACAGGAAAGGCGACTGAAGCTTTCTTT.

J is TRBJ1-2 and V is TRBV7-3; possible D gene TRBD1, 5 bases. Trimming cost V 0 bases and J 0 bases, with 8 bases left between them. This CDR3 contains 15 residues. Germline CDR1 reads SGHTA; CDR2 reads FQGTGA. As DNA, the CDR3 is TGTGCCAGCAGCTTAACGGGACTTCCTAACTATGGCTACACCTTC. This codes for CASSLTGLPNYGYTF.

This chain links TRBV6-5 with TRBJ2-3; tentative D call: TRBD2 (5 bases). CDR1 is MNHEY and CDR2 is SVGAGI in the germline V gene. The CDR3 extends over 14 amino acids. Trimming cost V 5 bases and J 5 bases, with 14 bases left between them. This CDR3 is CASSLLAEEDTQYF. For the CDR3, the DNA is TGTGCCAGCAGTCTACTGGCGGAGGAAGATACGCAGTATTTT.

This clone showed up just once. The gene calls are TRBV4-1 and TRBJ1-3; 7 bases agree with TRBD1. The junction had 2 bases not matched to a gene; V was cut back by 4 bases and J by 2 bases. Germline lookup yields CDR1 MGHRA and CDR2 YSYEKL. The CDR3 spans 14 residues. The CDR3 here is CASSRDRAGNTIYF. CDR3 DNA sequence: TGCGCCAGCAGCCGAGACAGGGCTGGAAACACCATATATTTT.

This CDR3 is CASSPDRGYDGYTF. Written as DNA, the CDR3 is TGCGCCAGCAGCCCGGACAGGGGCTACGATGGCTACACCTTC. The chain uses TRBV5-1 and TRBJ1-2; 9 bases map to TRBD1. CDR1 and CDR2 from the germline V gene are SGHRS and YFSETQ. The CDR3 sequence is 14 residues long. V lost 4 bases, J lost 6 bases, and 7 bases stayed unmatched. Full variable domain (rest looked up from reference TRBV5-1 and TRBJ1-2): KAGVTQTPRYLIKTRGQQVTLSCSPISGHRSVSWYQQTPGQGLQFLFEYFSETQRNKGNFPGRFSGRQFSNSRSEMNVSTLELGDSALYLCASSPDRGYDGYTFGSGTRLTVV.

The V gene is TRBV6-6, the J gene TRBJ2-7; 7 nucleotides match TRBD1. Per germline, CDR1 MNHNY and CDR2 SVGAGI (reference sequence). CDR3 length: 15 amino acids. V lost 2 bases and J lost 4; bases outside the gene matches: 8. The CDR3 protein is CASSYVPGGRYEQYF. The CDR3 coding sequence is TGTGCCAGCAGTTACGTCCCAGGGGGTAGGTACGAGCAGTACTTC.

J is TRBJ2-4 and V is TRBV29-1; tentative D call: TRBD1 (6 bases). The V end lost 0 bases, the J end lost 0 bases, and 18 bases lay between the germline ends. The CDR3 is 18 residues long. CDR1 and CDR2 from the germline V gene are SQVTM and ANQGSEA. The CDR3 coding sequence is TGCAGCGTTGAAGATCCCGGGTGGGGGCCGGTAGCCAAAAACATTCAGTACTTC. Translating gives CSVEDPGWGPVAKNIQYF.

This sequence joins TRBV5-4 and TRBJ2-1; 7 bases agree with TRBD2. Germline V CDR1 and CDR2: SGHNT, YYREEE (reference sequence). The CDR3 is 15 amino acids. Losses at the gene ends were 1 base for V and 2 bases for J; bases not matched to a gene: 3. Here the CDR3 DNA reads TGTGCCAGCAGCTTGTTGGCGGGGGCCTACAATGAGCAGTTCTTC. It specifies CASSLLAGAYNEQFF.

The V call is TRBV28, the J call TRBJ1-1, with 7 bases that match TRBD1. The V segment lost 2 bases and the J segment 0 bases; nucleotides outside the gene matches: 0. The CDR3 is 14 amino acids. Germline V lookup: CDR1 MDHEN, CDR2 SYDVKM. CDR3 region: CASSLDRVNTEAFF. In nucleotides, the CDR3 is TGTGCCAGCAGTTTAGACAGGGTGAACACTGAAGCTTTCTTT.

This chain connects TRBV30 to TRBJ1-3; D is unclear. The V gene lost 5 bases and the J gene lost 0 bases, with 14 bases spanning the gap. Germline CDR1 reads GTSNPN; CDR2 reads SVGIG (reference sequence). The CDR3 loop spans 15 amino acids. The CDR3, as DNA: TGTGCCTGGGCCCTCCTGGGCCGCTCTGGAAACACCATATATTTT. It yields the protein CAWALLGRSGNTIYF. Full variable domain (remainder filled in from reference TRBV30 and TRBJ1-3): SQTIHQWPATLVQPVGSPLSLECTVEGTSNPNLYWYRQAAGRGLQLLFYSVGIGQISSEVPQNLSASRPQDRQFILSSKKLLLSDSGFYLCAWALLGRSGNTIYFGEGSWLTVV.

The chain employs TRBV6-5 and TRBJ1-4, with D maybe TRBD1 (6 bases). CDR1 and CDR2 from the germline V gene are MNHEY and SVGAGI. Trimming removed 7 bases at V and 7 bases at J, with 13 bases between. This CDR3 is 13 amino acids long. Written as DNA, the CDR3 is TGTGCCAGCATAGGGGGAATGGGTGAAAAACTGTTTTTT. Translating it yields CASIGGMGEKLFF.

V usage is TRBV3-1 (or the pseudogene TRBV3-2) and J usage is TRBJ2-7, with 7 bases identical to TRBD1. This CDR3 contains 15 residues. The germline V gene encodes CDR1 LGHDT and CDR2 YNNKEL (reference sequence). V was pared by 1 base and J by 2 bases, with 5 bases of the junction left unmatched. The CDR3 protein is CASSQGGTVAYEQYF. The CDR3 region has the DNA TGTGCCAGCAGCCAAGGAGGGACAGTAGCCTACGAGCAGTACTTC.

The rearrangement uses TRBV27 and TRBJ2-7; D is uncertain. V lost 10 bases and J 0 bases, leaving 4 bases between the germline ends. Germline V gene lookup returns CDR1 MNHEY and CDR2 SMNVEV (reference sequence). CDR3 size: 10 residues. The CDR3 region is CAISSYEQYF. The CDR3 bases are TGTGCCATTAGCTCCTACGAGCAGTACTTC.